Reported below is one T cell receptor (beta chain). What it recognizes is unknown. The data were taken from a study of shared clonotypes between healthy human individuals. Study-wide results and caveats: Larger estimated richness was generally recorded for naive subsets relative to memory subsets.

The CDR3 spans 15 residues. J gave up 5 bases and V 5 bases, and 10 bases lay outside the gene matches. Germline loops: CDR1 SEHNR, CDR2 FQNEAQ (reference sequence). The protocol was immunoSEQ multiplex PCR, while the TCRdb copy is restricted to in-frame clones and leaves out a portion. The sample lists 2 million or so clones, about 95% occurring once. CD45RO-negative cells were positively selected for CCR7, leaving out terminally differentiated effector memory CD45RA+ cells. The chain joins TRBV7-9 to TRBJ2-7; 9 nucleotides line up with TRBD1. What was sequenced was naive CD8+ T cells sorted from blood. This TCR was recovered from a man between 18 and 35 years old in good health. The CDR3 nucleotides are TGTGCCAGCAGCAGGACAGGGGCCCGAGCCCACGAGCAGTACTTC. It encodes CASSRTGARAHEQYF.